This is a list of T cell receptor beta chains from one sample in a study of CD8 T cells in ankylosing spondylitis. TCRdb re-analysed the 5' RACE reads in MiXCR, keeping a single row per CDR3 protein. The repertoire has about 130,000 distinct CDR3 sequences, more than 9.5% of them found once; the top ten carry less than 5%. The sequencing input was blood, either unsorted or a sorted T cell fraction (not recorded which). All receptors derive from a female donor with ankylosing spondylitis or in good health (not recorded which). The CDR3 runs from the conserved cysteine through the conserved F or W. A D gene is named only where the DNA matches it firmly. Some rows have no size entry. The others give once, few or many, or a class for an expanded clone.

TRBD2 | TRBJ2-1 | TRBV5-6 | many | TGTGCCAGCGCCGAGGGACTAGCGGTCTACAATGAGCAGTTCTTC | CASAEGLAVYNEQFF
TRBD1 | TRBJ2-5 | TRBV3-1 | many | TGTGCCAGCAGCCGGGACAGGGTAGGGGAGACCCAGTACTTC | CASSRDRVGETQYF
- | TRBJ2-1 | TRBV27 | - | TGTGCCAGCAGTTTATCGCCCGGAGAGAACAATGAGCAGTTCTTC | CASSLSPGENNEQFF
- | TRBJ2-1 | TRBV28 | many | TGTGCCAGCAGCTTTAGCGAGGGCTCCTACAATGAGCAGTTCTTC | CASSFSEGSYNEQFF
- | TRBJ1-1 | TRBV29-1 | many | TGCAGCGCCGAGAGGCAGGGGAACACTGAAGCTTTCTTT | CSAERQGNTEAFF
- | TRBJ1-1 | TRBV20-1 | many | TGCAGTGCTACCCACAGAGACAGATTAGGTGAAGCTTTCTTT | CSATHRDRLGEAFF
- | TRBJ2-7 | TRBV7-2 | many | TGTGCCAGCAGCCCGGACAGTTTTCTCTCCTACGAGCAGTACTTC | CASSPDSFLSYEQYF
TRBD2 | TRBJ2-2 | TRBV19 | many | TGTGCCAGTAGTGTTCTAGCGGCGAACACCGGGGAGCTGTTTTTT | CASSVLAANTGELFF
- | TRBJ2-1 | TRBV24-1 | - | TGTGCCACCACTGATTGGGGCAATGAGCAGTTCTTC | CATTDWGNEQFF
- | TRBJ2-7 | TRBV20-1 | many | TGCAGTGCTAGAGATCAGGGAGCGTGGTCCTACGAGCAGTACTTC | CSARDQGAWSYEQYF
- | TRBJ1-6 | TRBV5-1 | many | TGCGCCAGCAGCCAGGACAGATTTCATAATTCACCCCTCCACTTT | CASSQDRFHNSPLHF
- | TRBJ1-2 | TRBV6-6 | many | TGTGCCAGCAGTAGAGGGGATGGCTACACCTTC | CASSRGDGYTF
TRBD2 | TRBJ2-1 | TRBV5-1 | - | TGCGCCAGCAGCTTGGCCCATGGACTAGCGAATGAGCAGTTCTTC | CASSLAHGLANEQFF
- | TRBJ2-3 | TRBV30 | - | TGTGCCTGGAGTTCGAAAGATACGCAGTATTTT | CAWSSKDTQYF
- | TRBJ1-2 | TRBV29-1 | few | TGCAGCGTTGAACAGGGAGGGTTCGGCTATGGCTACACCTTC | CSVEQGGFGYGYTF
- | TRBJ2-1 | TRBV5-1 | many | TGCGCCAGCACGGGTAGACCCCCCGGCTTTGAGCAGTTCTTC | CASTGRPPGFEQFF
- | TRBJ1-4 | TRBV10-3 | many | TGTGCCATCAGGAAAAGGGGAGGAGAAGAAAAACTGTTTTTT | CAIRKRGGEEKLFF
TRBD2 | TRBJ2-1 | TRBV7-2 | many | TGTGCCAGCAGCTTAGTAGCGGGACAATACAATGAGCAGTTCTTC | CASSLVAGQYNEQFF
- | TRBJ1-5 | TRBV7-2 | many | TGTGCCAGCAGCACCTACAGGAATCAGCCCCAGCATTTT | CASSTYRNQPQHF
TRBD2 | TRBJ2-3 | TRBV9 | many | TGTGCCAGCAGCGTAGGCGGGGGGCGTGCAGATACGCAGTATTTT | CASSVGGGRADTQYF
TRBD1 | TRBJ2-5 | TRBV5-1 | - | TGCGCCAGCAGCAAAAGGGGACAGACCATGGGGGAGACCCAGTACTTC | CASSKRGQTMGETQYF
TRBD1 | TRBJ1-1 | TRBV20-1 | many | TGCAGTGCTAACAGGGGAGGCACTGAAGCTTTCTTT | CSANRGGTEAFF
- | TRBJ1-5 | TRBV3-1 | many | TGTGCCAGCAGCCAAGCTGGGACGGCTAGCAATCAGCCCCAGCATTTT | CASSQAGTASNQPQHF
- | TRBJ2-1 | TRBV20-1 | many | TGCAGTGCTACGGGCGGGTTCTCCTACAATGAGCAGTTCTTC | CSATGGFSYNEQFF
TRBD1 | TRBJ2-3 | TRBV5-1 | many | TGCGCCAGCAGCGTCGAGGGACAGGGGAACACAGATACGCAGTATTTT | CASSVEGQGNTDTQYF
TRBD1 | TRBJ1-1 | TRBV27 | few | TGTGCCAGCAGTTTTATAGGGGGCCAGGGCACTGAAGCTTTCTTT | CASSFIGGQGTEAFF
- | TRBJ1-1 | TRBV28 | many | TGTGCCAGTCAAACCCCCCCCCAGGGCACTGAAGCTTTCTTT | CASQTPPQGTEAFF
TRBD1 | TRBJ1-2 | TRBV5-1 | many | TGCGCCAGCAGCTTTAGGGCCGGGACAGGGATGAAAAACTATGGCTACACCTTC | CASSFRAGTGMKNYGYTF
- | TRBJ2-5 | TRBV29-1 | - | TGCAGCGTTTTCCTGGGGGAGACCCAGTACTTC | CSVFLGETQYF
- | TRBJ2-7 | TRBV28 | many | TGTGCCAGCAGCCCCGTAAGGGGGGTATTCCACGAGCAGTACTTC | CASSPVRGVFHEQYF